This is a list of T cell receptor beta chains from one sample in a study of CD4 and CD8 cells across lung adenocarcinoma regions. TCRdb independently ran MiXCR on the PCR reads; one entry per CDR3 protein. The sample contains some 7,800 distinct CDR3 sequences, roughly 44% of which appear only once. The source material was CD8+ T cells from the center of a lung tumor. The receptors originated from a male donor with lung adenocarcinoma. The CD4 and CD8 labels of this study may be unreliable. The CDR3 runs from the conserved cysteine through the conserved F or W. The D gene is left open where the match is weak. Some rows mark clone size as missing; the rest say once, few, many or name a class of expanded clone.

d_call: -
v_call: TRBV6-1
clone_size: -
j_call: TRBJ2-1
cdr3_nt: TGTGCCAGCAGTAGCGCAGTTAAGCAGTTCTTC
cdr3_aa: CASSSAVKQFF

d_call: -
v_call: TRBV7-8
clone_size: once
j_call: TRBJ2-4
cdr3_nt: TGTGCCAGCAGCTTTTCGGGGGTGATGGGCACAAACACGCAGTACTTC
cdr3_aa: CASSFSGVMGTNTQYF

d_call: -
v_call: TRBV10-2
clone_size: many
j_call: TRBJ1-5
cdr3_nt: TGCGCCAGCAGTTCTCAAGGGAATCAGCCCCAGCATTTT
cdr3_aa: CASSSQGNQPQHF

d_call: TRBD1
v_call: TRBV6-1
clone_size: few
j_call: TRBJ2-5
cdr3_nt: TGTGCCAGCAGGGGACAGGGTGCCCAGTACTTC
cdr3_aa: CASRGQGAQYF

d_call: -
v_call: TRBV24-1
clone_size: few
j_call: TRBJ2-1
cdr3_nt: TGTGCCACCAGTGATTTGCCTTCCGGATCTTCCCCTTACAATGAGCAGTTCTTC
cdr3_aa: CATSDLPSGSSPYNEQFF

d_call: -
v_call: TRBV10-3
clone_size: -
j_call: TRBJ1-5
cdr3_nt: TGTGCCATCAGTGACGAAGGGGAGGTGAGCAATCAGCCCCAGCATTTT
cdr3_aa: CAISDEGEVSNQPQHF

d_call: TRBD1
v_call: TRBV10-3
clone_size: many
j_call: TRBJ1-1
cdr3_nt: TGTGCCATCAGCTTGGACAGGTCGAACACTGAAGCTTTCTTT
cdr3_aa: CAISLDRSNTEAFF

d_call: TRBD2
v_call: TRBV6-1
clone_size: -
j_call: TRBJ2-3
cdr3_nt: TGTGCCAGCAGTCAAGGGACTACCGTGCAGTATTTT
cdr3_aa: CASSQGTTVQYF

d_call: -
v_call: TRBV12-3/TRBV12-4
clone_size: -
j_call: TRBJ2-7
cdr3_nt: TGTGCCAGCAGTTTAATCGAAGGTGTCGAGCAGTACTTC
cdr3_aa: CASSLIEGVEQYF

d_call: TRBD1
v_call: TRBV6-2/TRBV6-3
clone_size: many
j_call: TRBJ2-7
cdr3_nt: TGTGCCAGCGGACAGGACATCTCAAGCTATATCTTGTCCTACGAGCAGTACTTC
cdr3_aa: CASGQDISSYILSYEQYF

d_call: -
v_call: TRBV10-2
clone_size: -
j_call: TRBJ2-2
cdr3_nt: TGTCCCACCGTTTACGTCGGAAACCCCGGGGAGCTGTTTTTT
cdr3_aa: CPTVYVGNPGELFF

d_call: -
v_call: TRBV11-3
clone_size: -
j_call: TRBJ2-3
cdr3_nt: TGTGCCAGCAGCTTAGTGGTCAAGCGTAGCACAGATACGCAGTATTTT
cdr3_aa: CASSLVVKRSTDTQYF

d_call: -
v_call: TRBV6-1
clone_size: many
j_call: TRBJ2-7
cdr3_nt: TGTGCCAGCAGTGGGCTTCTAGGGGCCGAGCAGTACTTC
cdr3_aa: CASSGLLGAEQYF

d_call: TRBD1
v_call: TRBV9
clone_size: -
j_call: TRBJ1-1
cdr3_nt: TGTGCCAGCAGCTCCCGGACAGGGGAACCAGCTTTCTTT
cdr3_aa: CASSSRTGEPAFF

d_call: TRBD1
v_call: TRBV7-6
clone_size: many
j_call: TRBJ2-2
cdr3_nt: TGTGCCAGCAGCTTAGAGACAGGGTCGGGCGCTAACACCGGGGAGCTGTTTTTT
cdr3_aa: CASSLETGSGANTGELFF

d_call: -
v_call: TRBV14
clone_size: many
j_call: TRBJ2-1
cdr3_nt: TGTGCCAGCAGCTCCCCTAGTCAGGGGAGGAATGAGCAGTTCTTC
cdr3_aa: CASSSPSQGRNEQFF

d_call: TRBD2
v_call: TRBV7-2
clone_size: -
j_call: TRBJ2-1
cdr3_nt: TGTGCCAGCAGCTTAGGTAGACTAGCGGGCTACAATGAGCAGTTCTTC
cdr3_aa: CASSLGRLAGYNEQFF

d_call: TRBD1
v_call: TRBV6-1
clone_size: many
j_call: TRBJ2-1
cdr3_nt: TGTGCCAGCAGCAAGCGCCGGGACAGGGGCGATAATGAGCAGTTCTTC
cdr3_aa: CASSKRRDRGDNEQFF

d_call: TRBD1
v_call: TRBV10-1
clone_size: -
j_call: TRBJ2-7
cdr3_nt: TGCGCCAGCAGTGACGGGACAGGGTCTGCTGAGCAGTACTTC
cdr3_aa: CASSDGTGSAEQYF

d_call: TRBD2
v_call: TRBV6-1
clone_size: -
j_call: TRBJ2-5
cdr3_nt: TGTGCCAGCAGTAGTTCCCAGGGACTACCGTACAATGAGCAGTACTTC
cdr3_aa: CASSSSQGLPYNEQYF

d_call: TRBD1
v_call: TRBV10-1
clone_size: -
j_call: TRBJ2-1
cdr3_nt: TGCGCCAGCAGTGCGGGACAGAGGAATGAGCAGTTCTTC
cdr3_aa: CASSAGQRNEQFF

d_call: TRBD2
v_call: TRBV5-4
clone_size: -
j_call: TRBJ2-5
cdr3_nt: TGTGCCAGCAGCATCCGGAGGCTAGCGGCCCAAGAGACCCAGTACTTC
cdr3_aa: CASSIRRLAAQETQYF

d_call: -
v_call: TRBV4-1
clone_size: -
j_call: TRBJ1-2
cdr3_nt: TGCGCCAGCAGCCCGGACACTAACTATGGCTACACCTTC
cdr3_aa: CASSPDTNYGYTF

d_call: -
v_call: TRBV4-1
clone_size: many
j_call: TRBJ1-1
cdr3_nt: TGCGCCAGCAGCGCGATGGGGGGGAACACTGAAGCTTTCTTT
cdr3_aa: CASSAMGGNTEAFF

d_call: TRBD2
v_call: TRBV6-1
clone_size: -
j_call: TRBJ2-5
cdr3_nt: TGTGCCAGCAGTAATCCTAGCGGGGGGCCTCCCGAGACCCAGTACTTC
cdr3_aa: CASSNPSGGPPETQYF

d_call: -
v_call: TRBV7-6
clone_size: -
j_call: TRBJ2-1
cdr3_nt: TGTGCCAGCAGCTTGCGGAGAAACAGGGTCAATGAGCAGTTCTTC
cdr3_aa: CASSLRRNRVNEQFF

d_call: -
v_call: TRBV3-1
clone_size: few
j_call: TRBJ2-1
cdr3_nt: TGTGCCAGCAGCCAGAGCCCAGATTCCTACAATGAGCAGTTCTTC
cdr3_aa: CASSQSPDSYNEQFF

d_call: -
v_call: TRBV27
clone_size: -
j_call: TRBJ2-3
cdr3_nt: TGTGCCAGCAGTTTGGGCGGGTTCACAGATACGCAGTATTTT
cdr3_aa: CASSLGGFTDTQYF

d_call: -
v_call: TRBV7-2
clone_size: -
j_call: TRBJ1-4
cdr3_nt: TGTGCCAGCAGCCCCCGTTTTTGGGCAACTAATGAAAAACTGTTTTTT
cdr3_aa: CASSPRFWATNEKLFF

d_call: -
v_call: TRBV6-1
clone_size: -
j_call: TRBJ2-1
cdr3_nt: TGTGCCAGCTTCGCACCCGCCGGCAGTGAGCAGTTCTTC
cdr3_aa: CASFAPAGSEQFF

d_call: -
v_call: TRBV6-2/TRBV6-3
clone_size: many
j_call: TRBJ2-7
cdr3_nt: TGTGCCAGCAGCTCCGTACCTCCATTTCCCTACGAGCAGTACTTC
cdr3_aa: CASSSVPPFPYEQYF

d_call: -
v_call: TRBV27
clone_size: -
j_call: TRBJ2-1
cdr3_nt: TGTGCCAGCAGAGTGTCGGCGAGGGGCCTTAACTCCTACAATGAGCAGTTCTTC
cdr3_aa: CASRVSARGLNSYNEQFF

d_call: TRBD1
v_call: TRBV3-1
clone_size: -
j_call: TRBJ2-4
cdr3_nt: TGTGCCAGCAGCCAAGGCCGGACAGGGTCAATTCAGTACTTC
cdr3_aa: CASSQGRTGSIQYF

d_call: -
v_call: TRBV27
clone_size: many
j_call: TRBJ2-1
cdr3_nt: TGTGCCAGCAGTTTAAGTAGGGACACTTACAATGAGCAGTTCTTC
cdr3_aa: CASSLSRDTYNEQFF

d_call: -
v_call: TRBV15
clone_size: -
j_call: TRBJ2-3
cdr3_nt: TGTGCCACCAGCACCAGGGCAGATACGCAGTATTTT
cdr3_aa: CATSTRADTQYF

d_call: TRBD1
v_call: TRBV6-5
clone_size: many
j_call: TRBJ1-2
cdr3_nt: TGTGCCAGCAGTTACACCTGGACAGGGAGGAAGGCCTATGGCTACACCTTC
cdr3_aa: CASSYTWTGRKAYGYTF

d_call: -
v_call: TRBV10-3
clone_size: -
j_call: TRBJ1-4
cdr3_nt: TGTGCCACCAAGGGGATCCTGGGGGATGAAAAACTGTTTTTT
cdr3_aa: CATKGILGDEKLFF

d_call: TRBD2
v_call: TRBV11-3
clone_size: -
j_call: TRBJ2-1
cdr3_nt: TGTGCCAGCAGCGGCGGAGCGGGAAATGAGCAGTTCTTC
cdr3_aa: CASSGGAGNEQFF

d_call: TRBD1
v_call: TRBV7-7
clone_size: many
j_call: TRBJ2-5
cdr3_nt: TGTGCTAGCAGCGGCGGACAGGGACCCCAAGAGACCCAGTACTTC
cdr3_aa: CASSGGQGPQETQYF

d_call: -
v_call: TRBV7-2
clone_size: many
j_call: TRBJ2-7
cdr3_nt: TGTGCCAGTTCTGAGCGTCCCCTCACCGAGCAGTACTTC
cdr3_aa: CASSERPLTEQYF

d_call: -
v_call: TRBV14
clone_size: many
j_call: TRBJ2-3
cdr3_nt: TGTGCCAGCAGCGAACTAGACGTCACAGATACGCAGTATTTT
cdr3_aa: CASSELDVTDTQYF

d_call: TRBD2
v_call: TRBV6-1
clone_size: few
j_call: TRBJ2-3
cdr3_nt: TGTGCCAGCACTCTTGGCCCCGGGGGGGCCGGCACAGATACGCAGTATTTT
cdr3_aa: CASTLGPGGAGTDTQYF

d_call: TRBD2
v_call: TRBV4-2
clone_size: many
j_call: TRBJ2-1
cdr3_nt: TGTGCCAGCAGCCGGGACCAGCGGGGGGGCGGGAATGAGCAGTTCTTC
cdr3_aa: CASSRDQRGGGNEQFF

d_call: -
v_call: TRBV10-2
clone_size: many
j_call: TRBJ2-7
cdr3_nt: TGCGCCAGCAGTGGGCCATGGGACACCGACTACGAGCAGTACTTC
cdr3_aa: CASSGPWDTDYEQYF

d_call: -
v_call: TRBV10-1
clone_size: -
j_call: TRBJ2-4
cdr3_nt: TGCGCCAGCAGTGAGATGCGGAGCGGAGGGTTTCAGTACTTC
cdr3_aa: CASSEMRSGGFQYF

d_call: TRBD1
v_call: TRBV25-1
clone_size: -
j_call: TRBJ1-2
cdr3_nt: TGTGCCAGCAGTGGGGGACAGGGGTACTATGGCTACACCTTC
cdr3_aa: CASSGGQGYYGYTF

d_call: -
v_call: TRBV4-1
clone_size: many
j_call: TRBJ1-1
cdr3_nt: TGCGCCAGCAGCCAAGCGGGGGCAGTCACTGAAGCTTTCTTT
cdr3_aa: CASSQAGAVTEAFF

d_call: -
v_call: TRBV10-3
clone_size: -
j_call: TRBJ2-1
cdr3_nt: TGTGCCACTAACAGGGTGAGGAATGAGCAGTTCTTC
cdr3_aa: CATNRVRNEQFF

d_call: -
v_call: TRBV7-2
clone_size: -
j_call: TRBJ1-2
cdr3_nt: TGTGCCAGCAGCTCGGCTAAGCTCAGGAGGGACTACACCTTC
cdr3_aa: CASSSAKLRRDYTF

d_call: TRBD2
v_call: TRBV10-1
clone_size: many
j_call: TRBJ2-3
cdr3_nt: TGCGCCAGCAGTGACTTAGCGGGAGGGACAGATACGCAGTATTTT
cdr3_aa: CASSDLAGGTDTQYF

d_call: -
v_call: TRBV4-2
clone_size: -
j_call: TRBJ1-1
cdr3_nt: TGTGCCAGCAGCCGCCCATTTAGGGGCATGAACACTGAAGCTTTCTTT
cdr3_aa: CASSRPFRGMNTEAFF

d_call: TRBD1
v_call: TRBV7-2
clone_size: -
j_call: TRBJ1-2
cdr3_nt: TGTGCCAGCAGCTGGGACAGGCAAAATGGCTACACCTTC
cdr3_aa: CASSWDRQNGYTF

d_call: -
v_call: TRBV6-5
clone_size: -
j_call: TRBJ2-1
cdr3_nt: TGTGCCAGCAGTTACTACGGGAGAAAGTCCTACAATGAGCAGTTCTTC
cdr3_aa: CASSYYGRKSYNEQFF

d_call: TRBD1
v_call: TRBV28
clone_size: -
j_call: TRBJ1-6
cdr3_nt: TGTGCCAGCAGTTCAATATCGGACAGGGGATATTCACCCCTCCACTTT
cdr3_aa: CASSSISDRGYSPLHF

d_call: -
v_call: TRBV24-1
clone_size: -
j_call: TRBJ2-5
cdr3_nt: TGTGCCACCAGTGTCGCTAGCTTAGAGACCCAGTACTTC
cdr3_aa: CATSVASLETQYF

d_call: -
v_call: TRBV11-2
clone_size: -
j_call: TRBJ2-1
cdr3_nt: TGTGCCAGCGGCTGGGGTAGGGGGGGGGGAGGGCGGGCACCACTCGGGGATGAGCAGTTCTTC
cdr3_aa: CASGWGRGGGGRAPLGDEQFF

d_call: TRBD1
v_call: TRBV6-1
clone_size: -
j_call: TRBJ2-2
cdr3_nt: TGTGCCAGCAGGAAAGGGGGCGCGGACACCGGGGAGCTGTTTTTT
cdr3_aa: CASRKGGADTGELFF

d_call: TRBD1
v_call: TRBV12-3/TRBV12-4
clone_size: once
j_call: TRBJ1-1
cdr3_nt: TGTGCCAGCAGTTCTAGGACAGGGGGAACTGAAGCTTTCTTT
cdr3_aa: CASSSRTGGTEAFF

d_call: -
v_call: TRBV6-1
clone_size: -
j_call: TRBJ2-4
cdr3_nt: TGTGCCAGCAGTGCGGGGAGGTTAGGCAAAGACATTCAGTACTTC
cdr3_aa: CASSAGRLGKDIQYF